The TCR beta chain under discussion was sequenced for a study of blood T cell repertoires in COVID-19. The wider study: Spain, Italy and the United States supplied samples that represented acute and convalescent COVID-19.

Under the authors' procedure: Quantification of nucleated cells was approximated via reference gene primer amplification. The data were produced by immunoSEQ multiplex PCR, yet TCRdb's version contains in-frame clones alone and is incomplete. V and J calls and clone size are given by that table; D and trimming were obtained from the DNA. In the table there are a few hundred thousand clones, around 82% of which are singletons. CDR1 and CDR2 from the germline V gene are SQVTM and ANQGSEA. CDR3 length: 15 residues. The J segment lost 3 bases and the V segment lost 5 bases, leaving 3 bases of the junction unmatched.

The sequence derives from a woman aged 45-60 years with acute or convalescent COVID-19. The chain combines TRBV29-1 with TRBJ2-1; 14 bases line up with TRBD2. The source material was peripheral blood. DNA of the CDR3: TGCAGCGTTTCTGGACTAGCGGGGGGCTACAATGAGCAGTTCTTC. Amino acid sequence: CSVSGLAGGYNEQFF.